This T cell receptor beta chain was obtained from a study of T cell changes during pregnancy in multiple sclerosis. V gave up 2 bases and J gave up 3 bases, with 9 bases separating them. CDR1 is MNHEY and CDR2 is SMNVEV in the germline V gene (reference sequence). The CDR3 is made up of 14 amino acids. The protocol was immunoSEQ multiplex PCR, while the TCRdb copy is restricted to in-frame clones and leaves out a portion. In the table there are around 42,000 clones, 91% of which are singletons. This rearrangement joins TRBV27 to TRBJ2-3; perhaps TRBD1 as D (6 bases). The sequence was obtained from a female donor in good health, enrolled as a control in a pregnancy study. This specimen was CD4+ T cells from peripheral blood mononuclear cells, taken after pregnancy. For the CDR3, the DNA is TGTGCCAGCAGTTTACGAGGGACAACAGATACGCAGTATTTT. Translating gives CASSLRGTTDTQYF.